Following are 2 T cell receptor beta chains from one sample sequenced in a study of shared clonotypes between healthy human individuals. Clones were read by immunoSEQ multiplex PCR, and TCRdb kept only the in-frame ones, dropping some. The repertoire includes 850,000 to 1,100,000 clones, roughly 80% of them detected once, and 0.85% to 1% sits in the top ten. The material sequenced was memory CD4+ T cells from PBMCs. Subset noted: CD45RA-negative fraction. The source is a man aged 18 to 35 in good health. Some clones in this sample may be carry-over from other donors' samples.

This chain uses TRBV4-1 with TRBJ1-2, with D tentatively TRBD1 (5 bases). CDR3 length: 14 residues. Per germline, CDR1 MGHRA and CDR2 YSYEKL. V was pared by 1 base and J by 3 bases, with 9 bases between. The CDR3 DNA is TGCGCCAGCAGCCAAGTCCCGGGGGACTATGGCTACACCTTC. Translation gives CASSQVPGDYGYTF.

V is TRBV7-7 and J is TRBJ2-1; 16 nucleotides match TRBD2. The V gene end was trimmed by 5 bases and the J gene end by 8 bases; junction bases not matched to a gene: 6. Germline V gene data show CDR1 as SSHAT and CDR2 as FNYEAQ (reference sequence). The CDR3 length is 16 residues. CDR3 bases: TGTGCCAGCAGCGACGGGACTAGCGGGAGGGTGGATGAGCAGTTCTTC. This codes for CASSDGTSGRVDEQFF.